This TCR beta chain is from a study of Ad26.COV2.S vaccination and SARS-CoV-2 variants. Clones were read by immunoSEQ multiplex PCR, and TCRdb kept only the in-frame ones, dropping some. The profile shows more than 300,000 clones, about 86% of them singletons. V was cut by 9 bases and J by 6 bases, with 12 bases left in between. Germline-derived CDR1 and CDR2 are LNHDA and SQIVND (reference sequence). The CDR3 is 12 amino acids. Indicated treatment: 15 to 20 received Ad26.COV2.S at low or high dose, single or two shots; a few received placebo; per-sample allocation not given. After the first vaccine or placebo injection, samples were drawn on day 63. The count of this clone is one.

The sample consisted of peripheral blood, taken in a trial of Ad26.COV2.S vaccine versus placebo. This chain joins TRBV19 and TRBJ1-5, with unresolved D. This sequence originates from a person between 18 and 65 years old who received the Ad26.COV2.S COVID-19 vaccine or a placebo. CDR3 in amino acids: CARVSLCQPQHF. The CDR3 DNA sequence: TGTGCCAGGGTCAGCCTGTGTCAGCCCCAGCATTTT.